This T cell receptor beta chain is drawn from a study of blood T cell repertoires in COVID-19. Profiled with immunoSEQ multiplex PCR; TCRdb holds only in-frame clones, not every one. The data show 170,000 or so clones, with roughly nine tenths seen just once and 1.9% held by the top ten. This clone was observed a single time. Trimming pared 4 bases from V and 5 bases from J, leaving 15 bases between. The CDR3 is 14 residues long. Germline V gene lookup returns CDR1 ENHRY and CDR2 SYGVKD. The chain carries TRBV10-3 and TRBJ2-7, with D possibly being TRBD1 (6 bases). Sequenced: peripheral blood. This receptor was identified in a man between 18 and 29 years old who had recovered from COVID-19. The chain's CDR3 is CAISVDVRGDEQYF. As DNA, the CDR3 is TGTGCCATCAGTGTAGACGTCAGGGGAGACGAGCAGTACTTC.